Below are 10 T cell receptor beta chains sequenced from a single sample in a study of blood T cell repertoires in COVID-19. The data were produced by immunoSEQ multiplex PCR, yet TCRdb's version contains in-frame clones alone and is incomplete. The table lists 250,000 or so clones, roughly nine tenths of them singletons. The source material was peripheral blood. The origin of the receptors is a man aged 55 to 70 with acute or convalescent COVID-19.

The V call is TRBV11-3, the J call TRBJ2-1; D perhaps matches TRBD2 (5 bases). Trimming removed 0 bases at V and 8 bases at J, with 5 bases between. CDR1 is SGHNT, CDR2 YENEEA, per germline. The CDR3 sequence is 12 residues long. CDR3 nucleotides: TGTGCCAGCAGCTTAGAGGGAGATGAGCAGTTCTTC. Translating gives CASSLEGDEQFF.

The chain recombines TRBV7-3 with TRBJ1-1, with D uncertain. The V end was cut by 0 bases, the J end by 1 base, with 3 bases between. The CDR3 has 13 amino acids. Germline loops: CDR1 SGHTA, CDR2 FQGTGA. The CDR3 DNA reads as TGTGCCAGCAGCTTAACCAGGAACACTGAAGCTTTCTTT. Its translation: CASSLTRNTEAFF. The full variable domain, its missing parts supplied by reference TRBV7-3 and TRBJ1-1, is GAGVSQTPSNKVTEKGKYVELRCDPISGHTALYWYRQSLGQGPEFLIYFQGTGAADDSGLPNDRFFAVRPEGSVSTLKIQRTERGDSAVYLCASSLTRNTEAFFGQGTRLTVV.

J is TRBJ2-7 and V is TRBV28; a weak D match, TRBD1 (5 bases). CDR3 length: 13 amino acids. Germline CDR1 and CDR2: MDHEN and SYDVKM. The V end lost 8 bases, the J end lost 6 bases, and 17 bases lay between the germline ends. The CDR3: CASDQDSRSEQYF. CDR3 sequence (DNA): TGTGCCAGCGACCAAGACAGCCGCAGCGAGCAGTACTTC.

This chain joins TRBV19 and TRBJ1-2; D may be TRBD1 (5 bases). The V end lost 6 bases, the J end lost 2 bases, and 16 bases lay between the germline ends. The CDR3 has 15 residues. The germline V gene encodes CDR1 LNHDA and CDR2 SQIVND (reference sequence). The CDR3 bases are TGTGCCAGTAGACCCCAGACAGCGATCAACTATGGCTACACCTTC. Amino acid sequence: CASRPQTAINYGYTF.

CDR3 in amino acids: CASKTGTSGGGLGEQFF. CDR3 sequence (DNA): TGTGCCAGCAAAACCGGGACTAGCGGGGGGGGCCTAGGTGAGCAGTTCTTC. This chain joins TRBV11-3 and TRBJ2-1; 16 bases agree with TRBD2. V shed 7 bases, J shed 9 bases, and the junction held 12 bases outside the gene matches. This CDR3 is 17 amino acids long. CDR1 and CDR2 from the germline V gene are SGHNT and YENEEA.

The J gene is TRBJ1-4, the V gene TRBV7-9; D is possibly TRBD1 (6 bases). CDR3 length equals 15 residues. Germline CDR1 is SEHNR and CDR2 is FQNEAQ (reference sequence). Deletions cut 5 bases from V and 5 bases from J, with 15 bases between. This chain's CDR3 is CASSRVTGENEKLFF. In DNA form, the CDR3 reads TGTGCCAGCAGCCGAGTGACAGGCGAGAATGAAAAACTGTTTTTT.

The chain is built from TRBV5-1 and TRBJ2-7; 11 bases align to TRBD2. Germline values: CDR1 SGHRS, CDR2 YFSETQ. The V segment lost 1 base and the J segment 6 bases; nucleotides outside the gene matches: 6. CDR3 length: 15 residues. DNA for the CDR3: TGCGCCAGCAGCTTGAGCGGGACTAGCGGACCCGAGCAGTACTTC. Protein product: CASSLSGTSGPEQYF.

V usage is TRBV6-5 and J usage is TRBJ2-2, with TRBD2 matching over 9 bases. The CDR3 consists of 15 residues. The V gene's germline CDR1 is MNHEY and CDR2 SVGAGI. Trimming at V came to 2 bases and at J to 6 bases, leaving 4 bases not matched to a gene. DNA for the CDR3: TGTGCCAGCAGTTACGTGGCGGGAGGGCCCGGGGAGCTGTTTTTT. Translation: CASSYVAGGPGELFF.

The chain is built from TRBV18 and TRBJ2-7; 10 bases line up with TRBD1. The V and J ends lost 4 bases and 10 bases, in that order; junction bases with no gene match: 13. The CDR3 covers 15 residues. The germline gives CDR1 KGHSH, CDR2 LQKENI. The CDR3 loop is CASSQSSGQGSYQYF. DNA of the CDR3: TGTGCCAGCTCACAGTCTTCGGGACAGGGGTCCTACCAGTACTTC.

The chain joins TRBV11-3 to TRBJ1-1; maybe TRBD1 (6 bases). Germline values: CDR1 SGHNT, CDR2 YENEEA. Trimming took 3 bases from V and 8 from J, leaving 22 bases between them. This CDR3 is 16 amino acids long. CDR3 residues: CASSFDRTRGSDEAFF. The CDR3 DNA is TGTGCCAGCAGCTTTGACAGGACACGGGGATCCGACGAAGCTTTCTTT.